What follows are 14 T cell receptor beta chains derived from one specimen sequenced in a study of blood T cell repertoires in COVID-19. Profiled with immunoSEQ multiplex PCR; TCRdb holds only in-frame clones, not every one. The sample gives approximately 210,000 clones, 90% to 95% of which show up once; approximately 0.8% is in the top ten. The sequencing input was peripheral blood. Receptors originate from a man in his thirties or forties with COVID-19, enrolled during active disease.

V gene TRBV7-9 combines with J gene TRBJ2-7; perhaps TRBD2 as D (6 bases). The CDR3 is made up of 13 amino acids. CDR1 and CDR2 from the germline V gene are SEHNR and FQNEAQ (reference sequence). The germline V and J ends were trimmed by 6 bases and 1 base, with 10 bases remaining between them. CDR3 loop: CASRGGTSYEQYF. In DNA, the CDR3 is TGTGCCAGCAGGGGGGGAACTTCCTACGAGCAGTACTTC. Complete variable domain (other parts from reference TRBV7-9 and TRBJ2-7): DTGVSQNPRHKITKRGQNVTFRCDPISEHNRLYWYRQTLGQGPEFLTYFQNEAQLEKSRLLSDRFSAERPKGSFSTLEIQRTEQGDSAMYLCASRGGTSYEQYFGPGTRLTVT.

This chain connects TRBV25-1 to TRBJ2-1, with D possibly being TRBD2 (5 bases). Trimming took 8 bases from V and 4 from J, leaving 15 bases between them. The length of the CDR3 is 14 residues. Germline CDR1 MGHDK, CDR2 SYGVNS. DNA of the CDR3: TGTGCCAGCCGGGGAAGCGCTGGGTACAATGAGCAGTTCTTC. Its protein product is CASRGSAGYNEQFF.

This sequence joins TRBV4-1 and TRBJ1-1; TRBD1 matches at 9 bases. The V segment lost 6 bases and the J segment 1 base; nucleotides outside the gene matches: 12. CDR1 MGHRA and CDR2 YSYEKL come from the germline V gene. The CDR3 is 17 residues long. This chain's CDR3 is CASRATGGVSGNTEAFF. The DNA for the CDR3 is TGCGCCAGCAGGGCGACAGGGGGTGTTTCGGGGAACACTGAAGCTTTCTTT.

The chain recombines TRBV5-1 with TRBJ1-2; D unresolved. The V end was cut by 5 bases, the J end by 0 bases, with 8 bases between. CDR3 length equals 13 residues. From germline, CDR1 is SGHRS and CDR2 YFSETQ. CDR3 coding DNA: TGCGCCAGCAGGGAGGGAGCTAACTATGGCTACACCTTC. Its protein is CASREGANYGYTF.

This clone was observed a single time. The chain recombines TRBV11-2 with TRBJ1-3, with D tentatively TRBD1 (6 bases). The CDR3 has 16 amino acids. The germline V gene has CDR1 SGHAT and CDR2 FQNNGV. V lost 7 bases, J lost 3 bases, and 19 bases lay in between. The CDR3 DNA is TGTGCCAGCACCCTCAGTGGGGGCTCGGGTGGAAACACCATATATTTT. As protein: CASTLSGGSGGNTIYF. Complete variable domain (other parts from reference TRBV11-2 and TRBJ1-3): EAGVAQSPRYKIIEKRQSVAFWCNPISGHATLYWYQQILGQGPKLLIQFQNNGVVDDSQLPKDRFSAERLKGVDSTLKIQPAKLEDSAVYLCASTLSGGSGGNTIYFGEGSWLTVV.

The rearrangement uses TRBV2 and TRBJ1-3; D is possibly TRBD1 (5 bases). This CDR3 is built from 14 residues. Trimming removed 2 bases at V and 4 bases at J, with 9 bases between. Germline lookup yields CDR1 SNHLY and CDR2 FYNNEI. The CDR3 DNA sequence: TGTGCCAGCAGTGAAAGCAGGGCGGGAAACACCATATATTTT. The encoded protein is CASSESRAGNTIYF. The variable domain in full, with the rest retrieved from reference TRBV2 and TRBJ1-3, is EPEVTQTPSHQVTQMGQEVILRCVPISNHLYFYWYRQILGQKVEFLVSFYNNEISEKSEIFDDQFSVERPDGSNFTLKIRSTKLEDSAMYFCASSESRAGNTIYFGEGSWLTVV.

V and J are TRBV18 and TRBJ1-1; possible D gene TRBD1, 6 bases. The germline V gene encodes CDR1 KGHSH and CDR2 LQKENI. This CDR3 spans 13 amino acids. Trimming stripped 8 bases from V and 1 base from J, with 11 bases between. The CDR3 sequence is CASRDMGNTEAFF. CDR3 DNA: TGTGCCAGCCGGGACATGGGGAACACTGAAGCTTTCTTT. The whole variable domain, filled in from reference TRBV18 and TRBJ1-1, reads NAGVMQNPRHLVRRRGQEARLRCSPMKGHSHVYWYRQLPEEGLKFMVYLQKENIIDESGMPKERFSAEFPKEGPSILRIQQVVRGDSAAYFCASRDMGNTEAFFGQGTRLTVV.

This clone has a handful of counts. V gene TRBV5-4 combines with J gene TRBJ1-6; a weak D match, TRBD1 (6 bases). CDR1 SGHNT and CDR2 YYREEE come from the germline V gene (reference sequence). V was cut by 4 bases and J by 7 bases, with 18 bases left in between. The CDR3 spans 16 residues. The CDR3 loop is CASSQQGSFLNSPLHF. In DNA form, the CDR3 reads TGTGCCAGCAGCCAACAGGGTTCATTTCTCAATTCACCCCTCCACTTT.

J is TRBJ2-3 and V is TRBV24-1; 7 positions agree with TRBD1. Germline loops: CDR1 KGHDR, CDR2 SFDVKD. V shed 3 bases, J shed 7 bases, and the junction held 9 bases outside the gene matches. The CDR3 extends over 15 amino acids. The CDR3 region is CATSDGSDRSNTQYF. The CDR3 DNA is TGTGCCACCAGTGATGGGTCGGACAGGAGTAATACGCAGTATTTT.

The DNA for the CDR3 is TGTGCCAGCGGCCGGGATTCAGAGGAAAAACTGTTTTTT. This gives the protein CASGRDSEEKLFF. The V and J genes are TRBV9 and TRBJ1-4; D gene uncertain. Trimming left V 7 bases short and J 8 bases short, with 15 bases between. The CDR3 totals 13 residues. Looked up from germline, CDR1 is SGDLS and CDR2 is YYNGEE.

V is TRBV7-3 and J is TRBJ1-2; TRBD1 agrees at 8 bases. V dropped 5 bases and J dropped 8; count of bases not matched to a gene: 7. The CDR3 is 13 amino acids. From germline, CDR1 is SGHTA and CDR2 FQGTGA. The CDR3, as DNA: TGTGCCAGCAGCCCATCGACAGGGGAGGGCTACACCTTC. As protein: CASSPSTGEGYTF. The full variable domain, in which reference TRBV7-3 and TRBJ1-2 provide the parts outside the CDR3, is GAGVSQTPSNKVTEKGKYVELRCDPISGHTALYWYRQSLGQGPEFLIYFQGTGAADDSGLPNDRFFAVRPEGSVSTLKIQRTERGDSAVYLCASSPSTGEGYTFGSGTRLTVV.

This clone has only a few counts. The chain joins TRBV4-1 to TRBJ1-6; maybe TRBD1 (6 bases). CDR3 length: 16 residues. The germline V gene encodes CDR1 MGHRA and CDR2 YSYEKL. Trimming left V 0 bases short and J 10 bases short, with 16 bases between. In nucleotides, the CDR3 is TGCGCCAGCAGCCAAGAATTCGGGTATGGGGGCTCACCCCTCCACTTT. Amino acid sequence: CASSQEFGYGGSPLHF.

The V gene is TRBV3-1 (or the pseudogene TRBV3-2), the J gene TRBJ2-7; 7 nucleotides agree with TRBD1. The J segment lost 6 bases and the V segment lost 1 base, leaving 6 bases of the junction unmatched. The V gene's germline CDR1 is LGHDT and CDR2 YNNKEL (reference sequence). This CDR3 is 14 amino acids long. CDR3 DNA sequence: TGTGCCAGCAGCCAAGGACAGGGCCTTGGCGAGCAGTACTTC. Translating gives CASSQGQGLGEQYF.

A single count supports this clone. V usage is TRBV11-2 and J usage is TRBJ2-5, with 7 bases that match TRBD2. Germline V lookup: CDR1 SGHAT, CDR2 FQNNGV. Trimming cost V 5 bases and J 4 bases; bases outside gene matches: 10. The CDR3 consists of 15 residues. This chain's CDR3 is CASSGREAWGETQYF. The CDR3 DNA is TGTGCCAGCAGCGGCCGGGAGGCGTGGGGAGAGACCCAGTACTTC. The whole variable domain, remainder taken from reference TRBV11-2 and TRBJ2-5, is EAGVAQSPRYKIIEKRQSVAFWCNPISGHATLYWYQQILGQGPKLLIQFQNNGVVDDSQLPKDRFSAERLKGVDSTLKIQPAKLEDSAVYLCASSGREAWGETQYFGPGTRLLVL.